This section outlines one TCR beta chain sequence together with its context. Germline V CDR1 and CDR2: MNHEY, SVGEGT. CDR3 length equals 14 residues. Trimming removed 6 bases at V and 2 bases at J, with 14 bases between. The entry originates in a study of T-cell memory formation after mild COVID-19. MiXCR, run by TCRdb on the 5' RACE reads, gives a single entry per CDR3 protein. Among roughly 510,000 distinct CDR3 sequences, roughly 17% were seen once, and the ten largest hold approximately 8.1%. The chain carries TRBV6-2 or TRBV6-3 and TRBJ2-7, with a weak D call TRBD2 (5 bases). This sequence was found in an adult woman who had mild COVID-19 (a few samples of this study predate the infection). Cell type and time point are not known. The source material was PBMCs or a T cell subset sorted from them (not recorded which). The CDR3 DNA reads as TGTGCCAGCAGCCTTAAAGCGGAAGCCTACGAGCAGTACTTC. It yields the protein CASSLKAEAYEQYF.